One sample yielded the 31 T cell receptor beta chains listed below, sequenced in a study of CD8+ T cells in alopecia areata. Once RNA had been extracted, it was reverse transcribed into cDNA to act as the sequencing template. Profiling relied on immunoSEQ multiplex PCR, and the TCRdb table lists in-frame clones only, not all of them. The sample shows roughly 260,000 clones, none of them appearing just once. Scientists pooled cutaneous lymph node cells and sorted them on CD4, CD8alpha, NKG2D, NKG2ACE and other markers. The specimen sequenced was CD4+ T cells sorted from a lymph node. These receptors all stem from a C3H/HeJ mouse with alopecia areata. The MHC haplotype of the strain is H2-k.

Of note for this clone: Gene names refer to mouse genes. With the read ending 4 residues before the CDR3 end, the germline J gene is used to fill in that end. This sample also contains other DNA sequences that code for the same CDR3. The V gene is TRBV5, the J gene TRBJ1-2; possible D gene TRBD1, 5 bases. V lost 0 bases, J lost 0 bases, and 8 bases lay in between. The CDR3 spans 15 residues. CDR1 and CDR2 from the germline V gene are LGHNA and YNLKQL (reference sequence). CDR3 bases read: TGTGCCAGCAGCCAAGAGGGGGGGGCAAACTCC. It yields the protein CASSQEGGANS. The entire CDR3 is CASSQEGGANSDYTF.

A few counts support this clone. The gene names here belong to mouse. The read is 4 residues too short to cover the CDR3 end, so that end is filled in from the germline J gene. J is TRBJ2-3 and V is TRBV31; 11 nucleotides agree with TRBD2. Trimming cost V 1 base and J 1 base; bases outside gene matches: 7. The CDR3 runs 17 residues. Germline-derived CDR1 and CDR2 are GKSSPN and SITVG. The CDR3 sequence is CAWSPHNWGGGAETLYF. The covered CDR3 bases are TGTGCCTGGAGTCCCCACAACTGGGGGGGCGGTGCAGAA.

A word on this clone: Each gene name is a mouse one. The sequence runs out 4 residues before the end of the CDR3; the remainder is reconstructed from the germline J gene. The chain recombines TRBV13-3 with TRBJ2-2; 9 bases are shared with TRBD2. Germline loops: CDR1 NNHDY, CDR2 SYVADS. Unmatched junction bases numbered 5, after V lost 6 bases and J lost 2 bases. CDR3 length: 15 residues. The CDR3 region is CASIRLGANTGQLYF. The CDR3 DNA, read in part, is TGTGCCAGCATCAGACTGGGGGCTAACACCGGG.

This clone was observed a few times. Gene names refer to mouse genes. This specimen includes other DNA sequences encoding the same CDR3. Incomplete CDR3 DNA: TGTGCCTGGAGTCCCGGGACTTCAGAA. It translates to CAWSPGTSE. In full, the CDR3 is CAWSPGTSETLYF. The J gene is TRBJ2-3, the V gene TRBV31; possible D gene TRBD2, 6 bases. Coverage ceases 4 residues before the CDR3 finishes, and the germline J gene fills in the end. Trimming stripped 1 base from V and 4 bases from J, with 9 bases between. This CDR3 is built from 13 residues. The germline gives CDR1 GKSSPN, CDR2 SITVG.

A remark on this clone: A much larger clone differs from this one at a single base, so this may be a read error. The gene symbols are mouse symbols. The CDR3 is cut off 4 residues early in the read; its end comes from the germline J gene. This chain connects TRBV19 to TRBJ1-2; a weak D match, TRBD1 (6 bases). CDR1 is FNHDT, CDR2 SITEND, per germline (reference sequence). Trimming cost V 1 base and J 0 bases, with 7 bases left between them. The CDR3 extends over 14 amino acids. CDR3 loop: CASSIKGANSDYTF. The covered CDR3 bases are TGTGCCAGCAGTATAAAGGGGGCAAACTCC. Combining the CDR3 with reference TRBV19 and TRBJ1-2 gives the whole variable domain GGIITQTPKFLIGQEGQKLTLKCQQNFNHDTMYWYRQDSGKGLRLIYYSITENDLQKGDLSEGYDASREKKSSFSLTVTSAQKNEMAVFLCASSIKGANSDYTFGSGTRLLVI.

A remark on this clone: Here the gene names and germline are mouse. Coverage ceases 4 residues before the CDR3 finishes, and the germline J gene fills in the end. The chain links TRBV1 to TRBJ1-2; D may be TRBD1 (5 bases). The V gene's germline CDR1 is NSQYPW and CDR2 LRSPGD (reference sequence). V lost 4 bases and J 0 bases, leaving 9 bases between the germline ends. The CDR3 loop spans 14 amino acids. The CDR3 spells CTCSGTKSNSDYTF. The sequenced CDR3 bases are TGCACCTGCAGTGGGACAAAATCAAACTCC.

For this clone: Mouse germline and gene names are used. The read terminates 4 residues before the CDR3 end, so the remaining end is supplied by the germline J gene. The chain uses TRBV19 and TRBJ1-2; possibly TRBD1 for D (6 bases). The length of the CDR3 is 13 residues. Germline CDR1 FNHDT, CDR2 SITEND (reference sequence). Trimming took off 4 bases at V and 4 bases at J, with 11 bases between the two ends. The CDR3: CASSFQGTSDYTF. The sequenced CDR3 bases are TGTGCCAGCAGTTTCCAGGGGACCTCC.

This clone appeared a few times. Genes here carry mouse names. The chain's CDR3 is CTCSADGTYAEQFF. The covered CDR3 bases are TGCACCTGCAGTGCAGATGGGACATATGCT. The chain employs TRBV1 and TRBJ2-1; tentative D call: TRBD1 (6 bases). Coverage ceases 4 residues before the CDR3 finishes, and the germline J gene fills in the end. The germline CDR1 and CDR2 sequences are NSQYPW and LRSPGD (reference sequence). The CDR3 has 14 amino acids. Trimming stripped 0 bases from V and 4 bases from J, with 7 bases between.

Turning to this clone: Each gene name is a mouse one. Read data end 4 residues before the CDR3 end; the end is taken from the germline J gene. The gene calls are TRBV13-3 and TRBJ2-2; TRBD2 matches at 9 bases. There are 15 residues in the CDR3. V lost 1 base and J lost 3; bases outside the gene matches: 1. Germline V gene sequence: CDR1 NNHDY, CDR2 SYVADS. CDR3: CASSDNWGDTGQLYF. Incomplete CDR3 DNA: TGTGCCAGCAGTGATAACTGGGGGGACACCGGG.

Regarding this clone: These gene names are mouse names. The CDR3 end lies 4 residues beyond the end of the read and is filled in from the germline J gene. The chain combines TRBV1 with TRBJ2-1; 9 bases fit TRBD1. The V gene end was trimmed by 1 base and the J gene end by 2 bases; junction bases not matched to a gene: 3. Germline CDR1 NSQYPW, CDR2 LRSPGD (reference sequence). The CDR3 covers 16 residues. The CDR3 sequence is CTCSAAGTGHYAEQFF. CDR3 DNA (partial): TGCACCTGCAGTGCAGCCGGGACAGGGCACTATGCT.

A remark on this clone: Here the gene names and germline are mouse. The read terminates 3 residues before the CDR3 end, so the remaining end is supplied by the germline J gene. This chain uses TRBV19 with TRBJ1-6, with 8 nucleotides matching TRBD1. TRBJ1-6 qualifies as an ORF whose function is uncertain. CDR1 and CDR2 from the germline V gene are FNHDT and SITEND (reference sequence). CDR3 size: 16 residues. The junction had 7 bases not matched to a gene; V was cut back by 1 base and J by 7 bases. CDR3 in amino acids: CASSIRDRRGNSPLYF. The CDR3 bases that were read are TGTGCCAGCAGTATACGGGACAGGAGAGGGAATTCGCCC.

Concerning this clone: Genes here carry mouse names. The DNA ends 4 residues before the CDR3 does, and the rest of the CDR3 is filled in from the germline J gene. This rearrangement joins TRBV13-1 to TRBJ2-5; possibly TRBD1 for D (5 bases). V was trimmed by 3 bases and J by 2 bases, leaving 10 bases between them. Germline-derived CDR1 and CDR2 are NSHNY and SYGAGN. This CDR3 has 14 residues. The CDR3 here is CASSGREGQDTQYF. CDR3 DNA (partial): TGTGCCAGCAGTGGCAGGGAAGGCCAAGAC.

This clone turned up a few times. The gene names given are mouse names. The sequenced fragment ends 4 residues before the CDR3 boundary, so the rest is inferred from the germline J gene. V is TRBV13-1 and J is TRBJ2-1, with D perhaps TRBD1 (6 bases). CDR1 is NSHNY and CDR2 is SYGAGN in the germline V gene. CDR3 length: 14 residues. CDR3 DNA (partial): TGTGCCAGCAGTGATCTCGGGACAAGAGCT. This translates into CASSDLGTRA. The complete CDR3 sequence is CASSDLGTRAEQFF.

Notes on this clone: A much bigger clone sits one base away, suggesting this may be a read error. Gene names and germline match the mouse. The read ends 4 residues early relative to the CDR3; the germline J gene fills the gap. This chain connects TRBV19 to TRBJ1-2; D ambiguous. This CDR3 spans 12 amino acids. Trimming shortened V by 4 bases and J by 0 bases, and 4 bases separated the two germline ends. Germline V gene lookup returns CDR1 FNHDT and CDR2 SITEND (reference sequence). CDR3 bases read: TGTGCCAGCAGTTACTCAAACTCC. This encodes CASSYSNS. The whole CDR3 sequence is CASSYSNSDYTF.

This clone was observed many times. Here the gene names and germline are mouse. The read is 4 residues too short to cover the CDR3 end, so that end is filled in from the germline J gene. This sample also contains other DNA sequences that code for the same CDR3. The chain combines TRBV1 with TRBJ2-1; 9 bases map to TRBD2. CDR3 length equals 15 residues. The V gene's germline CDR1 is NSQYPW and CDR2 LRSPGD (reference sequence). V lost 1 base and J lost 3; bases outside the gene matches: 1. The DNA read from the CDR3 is TGCACCTGCAGTGCAGGACTGGGGGTCTATGCT. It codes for CTCSAGLGVYA. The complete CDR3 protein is CTCSAGLGVYAEQFF.

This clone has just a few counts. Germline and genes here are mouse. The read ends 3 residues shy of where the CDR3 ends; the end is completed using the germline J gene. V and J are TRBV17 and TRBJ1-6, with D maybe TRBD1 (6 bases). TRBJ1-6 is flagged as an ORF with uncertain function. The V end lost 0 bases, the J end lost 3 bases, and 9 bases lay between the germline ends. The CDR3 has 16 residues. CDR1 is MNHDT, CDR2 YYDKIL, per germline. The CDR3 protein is CASSRDNRVYNSPLYF. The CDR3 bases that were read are TGTGCTAGCAGTAGAGATAACAGGGTCTATAATTCGCCC.

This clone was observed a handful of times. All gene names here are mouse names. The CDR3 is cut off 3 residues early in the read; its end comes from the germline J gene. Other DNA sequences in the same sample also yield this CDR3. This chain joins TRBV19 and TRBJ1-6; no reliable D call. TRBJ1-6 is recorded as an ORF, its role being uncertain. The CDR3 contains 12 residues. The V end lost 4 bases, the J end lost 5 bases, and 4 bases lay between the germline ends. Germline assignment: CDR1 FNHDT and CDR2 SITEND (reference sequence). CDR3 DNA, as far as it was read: TGTGCCAGCAGTCTTAATAATTCGCCC. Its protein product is CASSLNNSP. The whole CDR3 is CASSLNNSPLYF.

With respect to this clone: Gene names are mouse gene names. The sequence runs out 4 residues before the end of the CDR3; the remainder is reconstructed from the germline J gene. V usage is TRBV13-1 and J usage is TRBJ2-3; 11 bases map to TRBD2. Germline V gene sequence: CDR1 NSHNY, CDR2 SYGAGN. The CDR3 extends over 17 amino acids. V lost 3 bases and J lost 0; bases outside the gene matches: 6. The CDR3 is CASSGGLGVLSAETLYF. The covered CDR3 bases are TGTGCCAGCAGTGGGGGACTGGGGGTCCTTAGTGCAGAA.

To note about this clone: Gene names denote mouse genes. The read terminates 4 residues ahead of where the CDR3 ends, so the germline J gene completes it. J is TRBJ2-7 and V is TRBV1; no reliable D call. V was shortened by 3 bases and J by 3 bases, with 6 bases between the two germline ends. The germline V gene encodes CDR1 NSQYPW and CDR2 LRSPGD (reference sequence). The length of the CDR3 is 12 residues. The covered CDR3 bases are TGCACCTGCAGTGCTAACAACTAT. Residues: CTCSANNY. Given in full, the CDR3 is CTCSANNYEQYF.

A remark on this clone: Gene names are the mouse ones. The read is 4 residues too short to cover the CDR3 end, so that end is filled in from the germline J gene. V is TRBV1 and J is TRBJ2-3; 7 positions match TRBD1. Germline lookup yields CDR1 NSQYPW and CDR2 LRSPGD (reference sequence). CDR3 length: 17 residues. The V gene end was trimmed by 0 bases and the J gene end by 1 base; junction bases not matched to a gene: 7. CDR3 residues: CTCSADLSGQGAETLYF. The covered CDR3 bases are TGCACCTGCAGTGCAGATTTGAGCGGACAGGGTGCAGAA.

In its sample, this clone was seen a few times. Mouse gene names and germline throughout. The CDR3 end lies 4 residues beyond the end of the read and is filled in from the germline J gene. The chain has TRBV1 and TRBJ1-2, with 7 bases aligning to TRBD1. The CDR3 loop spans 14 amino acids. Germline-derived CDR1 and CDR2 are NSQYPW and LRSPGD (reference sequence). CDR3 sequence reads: CTCSAEGQTPDYTF. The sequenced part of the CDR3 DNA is TGCACCTGCAGTGCAGAGGGACAGACCCCC.

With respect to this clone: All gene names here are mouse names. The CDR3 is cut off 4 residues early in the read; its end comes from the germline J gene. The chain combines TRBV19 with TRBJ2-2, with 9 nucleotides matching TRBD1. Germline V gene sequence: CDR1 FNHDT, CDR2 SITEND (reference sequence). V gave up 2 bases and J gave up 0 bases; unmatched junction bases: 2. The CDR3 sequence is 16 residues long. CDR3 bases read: TGTGCCAGCAGTATGAGACAGGGGGCAAACACCGGG. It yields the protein CASSMRQGANTG. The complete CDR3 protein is CASSMRQGANTGQLYF.

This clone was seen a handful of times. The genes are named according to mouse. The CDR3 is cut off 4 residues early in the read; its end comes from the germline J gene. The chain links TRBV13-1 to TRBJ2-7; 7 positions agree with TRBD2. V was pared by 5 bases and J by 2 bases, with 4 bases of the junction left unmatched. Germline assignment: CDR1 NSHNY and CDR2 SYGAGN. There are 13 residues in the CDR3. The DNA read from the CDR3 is TGTGCCAGCAGGGAGACTGGGACCTAT. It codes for CASRETGTY. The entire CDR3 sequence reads CASRETGTYEQYF.

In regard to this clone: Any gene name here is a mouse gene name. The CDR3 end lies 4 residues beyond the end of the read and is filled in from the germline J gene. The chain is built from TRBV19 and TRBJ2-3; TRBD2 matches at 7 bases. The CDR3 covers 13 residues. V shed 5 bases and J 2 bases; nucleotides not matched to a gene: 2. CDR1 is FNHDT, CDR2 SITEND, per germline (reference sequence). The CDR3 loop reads CASRLGYAETLYF. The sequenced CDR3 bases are TGTGCCAGCAGACTGGGGTATGCAGAA.

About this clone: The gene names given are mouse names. The CDR3 loop reads CASSMGDRDYNSPLYF. CDR3 DNA (partial): TGTGCCAGCAGTATGGGGGACAGGGACTATAATTCGCCC. The V gene is TRBV19, the J gene TRBJ1-6, with 9 bases lining up with TRBD1. The DNA ends 3 residues before the CDR3 does, and the rest of the CDR3 is filled in from the germline J gene. TRBJ1-6 is sorted into the ORF group, with uncertain function. Germline CDR1 and CDR2: FNHDT and SITEND (reference sequence). CDR3 size: 16 residues. Trimming cost V 2 bases and J 3 bases; bases outside gene matches: 3.

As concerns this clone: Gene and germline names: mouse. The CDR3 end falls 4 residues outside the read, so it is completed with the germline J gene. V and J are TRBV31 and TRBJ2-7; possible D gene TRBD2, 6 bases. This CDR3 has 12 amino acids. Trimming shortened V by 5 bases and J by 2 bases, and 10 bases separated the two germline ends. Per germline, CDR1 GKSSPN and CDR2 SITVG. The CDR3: CAWVWGTYEQYF. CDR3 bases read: TGTGCCTGGGTTTGGGGGACCTAT.

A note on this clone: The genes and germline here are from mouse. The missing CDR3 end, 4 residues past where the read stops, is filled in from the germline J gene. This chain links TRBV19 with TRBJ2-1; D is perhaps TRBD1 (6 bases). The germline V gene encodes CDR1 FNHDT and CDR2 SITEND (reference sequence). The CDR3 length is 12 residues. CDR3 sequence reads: CASSAGVAEQFF. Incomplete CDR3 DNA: TGTGCCAGCAGTGCAGGGGTCGCT.

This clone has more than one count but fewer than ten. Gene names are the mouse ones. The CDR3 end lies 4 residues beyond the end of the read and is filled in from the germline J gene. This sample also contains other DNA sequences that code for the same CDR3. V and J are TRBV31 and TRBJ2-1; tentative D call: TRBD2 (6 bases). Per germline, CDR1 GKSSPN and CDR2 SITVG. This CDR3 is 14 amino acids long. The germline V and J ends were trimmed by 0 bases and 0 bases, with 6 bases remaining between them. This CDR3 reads CAWSLWGNYAEQFF. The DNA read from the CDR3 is TGTGCCTGGAGTCTCTGGGGTAACTATGCT.

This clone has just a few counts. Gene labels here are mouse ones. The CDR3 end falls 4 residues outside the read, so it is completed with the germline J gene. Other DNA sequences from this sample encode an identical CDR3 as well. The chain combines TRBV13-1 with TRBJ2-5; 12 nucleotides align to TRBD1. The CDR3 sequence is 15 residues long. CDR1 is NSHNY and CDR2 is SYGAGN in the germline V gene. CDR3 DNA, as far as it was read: TGTGCCAGCAGTGAAGGGACAGGGGGCAGAGAC. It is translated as CASSEGTGGRD. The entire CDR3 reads CASSEGTGGRDTQYF.

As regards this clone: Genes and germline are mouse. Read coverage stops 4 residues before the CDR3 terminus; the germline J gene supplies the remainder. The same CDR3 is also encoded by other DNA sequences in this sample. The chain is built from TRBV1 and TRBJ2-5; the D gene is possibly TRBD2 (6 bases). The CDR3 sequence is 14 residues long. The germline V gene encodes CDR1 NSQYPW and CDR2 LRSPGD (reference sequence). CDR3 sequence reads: CTCSAESGGDTQYF. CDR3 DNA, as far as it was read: TGCACCTGCAGTGCAGAATCGGGGGGAGAC.

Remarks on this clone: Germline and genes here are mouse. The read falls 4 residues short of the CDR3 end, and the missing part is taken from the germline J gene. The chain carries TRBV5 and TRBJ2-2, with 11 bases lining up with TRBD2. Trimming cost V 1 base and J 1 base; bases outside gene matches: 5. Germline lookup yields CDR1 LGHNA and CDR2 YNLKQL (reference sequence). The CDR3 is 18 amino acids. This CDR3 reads CASSQALTGGGNTGQLYF. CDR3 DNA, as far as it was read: TGTGCCAGCAGCCAAGCCCTGACTGGGGGGGGAAACACCGGG.